The rows below give T cell receptor beta chains drawn from one sample of a study of OX40 agonist ivuxolimab in advanced cancers. Profiled with immunoSEQ multiplex PCR; TCRdb holds only in-frame clones, not every one. The sample gives 55,000 to 80,000 clones, around four fifths of which show up once; around 2.3% is in the top ten. Sequencing used CD4+ or CD8+ T cells sorted from blood, obtained in a trial of the OX40 agonist ivuxolimab. These receptors all stem from an adult with an advanced solid tumor such as melanoma, head and neck, liver or kidney cancer. The CDR3 runs from the conserved cysteine through the conserved F or W. Fields, in order: V gene, D gene, J gene, clone size, CDR3 protein, CDR3 DNA. A D gene is named only where the DNA matches it firmly. A clone size is listed for some rows: how often the clone was seen (once, few, many), or a class if it is expanded.

V gene: TRBV19
D gene: TRBD2
J gene: TRBJ2-3
clone size: .
CDR3 protein: CASSNRGTSGGFFSTDTQYF
CDR3 DNA: TGTGCCAGTAGTAATCGGGGGACTAGCGGGGGGTTCTTTAGCACAGATACGCAGTATTTT

V gene: TRBV6-1
D gene: .
J gene: TRBJ1-1
clone size: .
CDR3 protein: CASSEGGRRAFF
CDR3 DNA: TGTGCCAGCAGTGAAGGGGGGAGGAGAGCTTTCTTT

V gene: TRBV14
D gene: TRBD2
J gene: TRBJ2-3
clone size: .
CDR3 protein: CASSQRVLAGSSTDTQYF
CDR3 DNA: TGTGCCAGCAGCCAAAGGGTTCTAGCGGGATCTAGCACAGATACGCAGTATTTT

V gene: TRBV6-4
D gene: .
J gene: TRBJ1-2
clone size: .
CDR3 protein: CASSDPIRGYYGYTF
CDR3 DNA: TGTGCCAGCAGTGACCCGATCAGGGGATACTATGGCTACACCTTC

V gene: TRBV7-2
D gene: .
J gene: TRBJ1-3
clone size: .
CDR3 protein: CASSSGPNSGNTIYF
CDR3 DNA: TGTGCCAGCAGCTCAGGACCGAACTCTGGAAACACCATATATTTT

V gene: TRBV10-2
D gene: .
J gene: TRBJ1-1
clone size: few
CDR3 protein: CASSETGGSTEAFF
CDR3 DNA: TGCGCCAGCAGTGAGACTGGAGGGAGCACTGAAGCTTTCTTT

V gene: TRBV6-6
D gene: TRBD2
J gene: TRBJ2-7
clone size: .
CDR3 protein: CASSAPGGAEEQYF
CDR3 DNA: TGTGCCAGCAGTGCCCCCGGGGGGGCCGAGGAGCAGTACTTC

V gene: TRBV5-5
D gene: TRBD1
J gene: TRBJ2-2
clone size: .
CDR3 protein: CASSSPGQGLRGTGELFF
CDR3 DNA: TGTGCCAGCAGCTCCCCGGGACAGGGCTTACGTGGCACCGGGGAGCTGTTTTTT

V gene: TRBV2
D gene: TRBD2
J gene: TRBJ2-1
clone size: .
CDR3 protein: CASRGLAGYNEQFF
CDR3 DNA: TGTGCCAGCAGGGGACTAGCGGGATACAATGAGCAGTTCTTC

V gene: TRBV6-4
D gene: .
J gene: TRBJ2-2
clone size: .
CDR3 protein: CASSPDLPNTGELFF
CDR3 DNA: TGTGCCAGCAGCCCCGACCTACCTAACACCGGGGAGCTGTTTTTT

V gene: TRBV18
D gene: .
J gene: TRBJ1-2
clone size: .
CDR3 protein: CASSPPAGINYGYTF
CDR3 DNA: TGTGCCAGCTCACCACCGGCAGGGATTAACTATGGCTACACCTTC

V gene: TRBV18
D gene: .
J gene: TRBJ1-1
clone size: .
CDR3 protein: CASSPIVKPPGDERNTEAFF
CDR3 DNA: TGTGCCAGCTCGCCGATAGTCAAACCCCCTGGAGATGAACGAAACACTGAAGCTTTCTTT

V gene: TRBV6-1
D gene: TRBD1
J gene: TRBJ1-5
clone size: .
CDR3 protein: CASRTRTGNNQPQHF
CDR3 DNA: TGTGCCAGCAGAACGAGGACAGGGAACAATCAGCCCCAGCATTTT

V gene: TRBV19
D gene: .
J gene: TRBJ1-2
clone size: .
CDR3 protein: CASSIEGLLTYGYTF
CDR3 DNA: TGTGCCAGTAGCATAGAGGGCCTGCTGACCTATGGCTACACCTTC

V gene: TRBV12-5
D gene: .
J gene: TRBJ2-2
clone size: few
CDR3 protein: CASALGVGQGNTGELFF
CDR3 DNA: TGTGCTAGTGCCTTGGGGGTGGGGCAGGGGAACACCGGGGAGCTGTTTTTT

V gene: TRBV5-1
D gene: .
J gene: TRBJ1-2
clone size: .
CDR3 protein: CASSHQTVSNYGYTF
CDR3 DNA: TGCGCCAGCAGCCATCAGACGGTTTCCAACTATGGCTACACCTTC

V gene: TRBV9
D gene: .
J gene: TRBJ1-3
clone size: .
CDR3 protein: CASSATGAGNTIYF
CDR3 DNA: TGTGCCAGCAGCGCCACTGGGGCAGGAAACACCATATATTTT

V gene: TRBV21-1
D gene: .
J gene: TRBJ2-2
clone size: few
CDR3 protein: CASTKTLTLNTGELFF
CDR3 DNA: TGTGCCAGCACGAAGACTCTCACTCTTAACACCGGGGAGCTGTTTTTT

V gene: TRBV5-1
D gene: TRBD1
J gene: TRBJ2-5
clone size: .
CDR3 protein: CASSLVGQGAVETQYF
CDR3 DNA: TGCGCCAGCAGCTTGGTCGGCCAGGGGGCTGTGGAGACCCAGTACTTC

V gene: TRBV28
D gene: TRBD2
J gene: TRBJ2-7
clone size: .
CDR3 protein: CASRMTSRRYEQYF
CDR3 DNA: TGTGCCAGCAGAATGACTAGCAGGCGATACGAGCAGTACTTC

V gene: TRBV28
D gene: .
J gene: TRBJ2-3
clone size: .
CDR3 protein: CASRLVPTRPDTQYF
CDR3 DNA: TGTGCCAGCAGACTCGTCCCAACTCGGCCAGATACGCAGTATTTT

V gene: TRBV7-3
D gene: TRBD2
J gene: TRBJ2-1
clone size: .
CDR3 protein: CASKMAGGGGEQFF
CDR3 DNA: TGTGCCAGCAAGATGGCGGGAGGCGGCGGTGAGCAGTTCTTC

V gene: TRBV6-6
D gene: TRBD1
J gene: TRBJ2-7
clone size: once
CDR3 protein: CASSYSGTGGGYEQYF
CDR3 DNA: TGTGCCAGCAGTTACTCAGGGACAGGGGGGGGCTACGAGCAGTACTTC